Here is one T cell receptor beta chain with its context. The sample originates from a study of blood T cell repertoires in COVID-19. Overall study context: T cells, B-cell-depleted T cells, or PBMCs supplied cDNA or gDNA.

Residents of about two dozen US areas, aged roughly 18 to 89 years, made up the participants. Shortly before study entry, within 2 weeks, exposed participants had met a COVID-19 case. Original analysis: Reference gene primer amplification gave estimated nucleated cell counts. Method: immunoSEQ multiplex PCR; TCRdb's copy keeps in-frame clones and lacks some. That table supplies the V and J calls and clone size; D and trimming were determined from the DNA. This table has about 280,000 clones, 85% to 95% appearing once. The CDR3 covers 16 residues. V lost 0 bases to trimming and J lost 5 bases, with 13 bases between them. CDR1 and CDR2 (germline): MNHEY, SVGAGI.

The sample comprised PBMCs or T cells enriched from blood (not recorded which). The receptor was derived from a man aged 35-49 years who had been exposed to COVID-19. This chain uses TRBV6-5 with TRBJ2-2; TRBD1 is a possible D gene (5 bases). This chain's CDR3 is CASSYSNFRETGELFF. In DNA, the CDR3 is TGTGCCAGCAGTTACTCGAACTTCAGGGAAACCGGGGAGCTGTTTTTT.